Following are 6 T cell receptor beta chains from one sample sequenced in a study of control samples from healthy donors and cancer patients. The method was immunoSEQ multiplex PCR; TCRdb's version includes in-frame clones alone and lacks a portion of them. The sample yields 130,000 or so clones, 75% to 95% seen once. The sample consisted of blood. The receptors shown here come from a middle-aged man in good health.

This chain uses TRBV5-1 with TRBJ2-5; 9 bases map to TRBD2. The CDR3 is 16 amino acids. V lost 0 bases to trimming and J lost 2 bases; unmatched junction nucleotides: 5. Germline CDR1 and CDR2: SGHRS and YFSETQ. The CDR3 DNA reads TGCGCCAGCAGCTTGGGCGGGGGGGCCTTTCAAGAGACCCAGTACTTC. It yields the protein CASSLGGGAFQETQYF. Variable domain in full (rest from reference TRBV5-1 and TRBJ2-5): KAGVTQTPRYLIKTRGQQVTLSCSPISGHRSVSWYQQTPGQGLQFLFEYFSETQRNKGNFPGRFSGRQFSNSRSEMNVSTLELGDSALYLCASSLGGGAFQETQYFGPGTRLLVL.

As for this clone: Other DNA sequences from this sample encode an identical CDR3 as well. V gene TRBV12-3 or TRBV12-4 combines with J gene TRBJ1-3; D is uncertain. The CDR3 runs 12 residues. The V end lost 3 bases, the J end lost 4 bases, and 4 bases lay between the germline ends. This CDR3 is CASSFTGNTIYF. CDR3 nucleotide sequence: TGTGCCAGCAGTTTTACGGGAAACACCATATATTTT.

This chain connects TRBV9 to TRBJ2-3; 10 bases are shared with TRBD2. CDR3 length equals 17 residues. V was pared by 3 bases and J by 3 bases, with 10 bases of the junction left unmatched. Germline V CDR1 and CDR2: SGDLS, YYNGEE. The CDR3 is CASSARSGGAWTDTQYF. CDR3 DNA: TGTGCCAGCAGCGCACGAAGCGGGGGGGCCTGGACAGATACGCAGTATTTT.

The rearrangement joins TRBV7-2 to TRBJ2-7; 11 nucleotides align to TRBD1. This CDR3 spans 15 amino acids. The germline CDR1 and CDR2 sequences are SGHTA and FQGNSA. The V segment lost 6 bases and the J segment 3 bases; nucleotides outside the gene matches: 7. CDR3 residues: CASRPDRGRFYEQYF. Written as DNA, the CDR3 is TGTGCCAGCAGGCCGGACAGGGGGCGGTTCTACGAGCAGTACTTC.

This clone turned up a few times. The CDR3 region has the DNA TGTGCCAGCAGGGATGGGACAGGACGCTCACCCCTCCACTTT. Amino acid sequence: CASRDGTGRSPLHF. The chain couples TRBV27 to TRBJ1-6, with 8 bases matching TRBD1. V lost 6 bases to trimming and J lost 10 bases; unmatched junction nucleotides: 8. CDR3 size: 14 residues. Looked up from germline, CDR1 is MNHEY and CDR2 is SMNVEV (reference sequence).

The chain uses TRBV10-2 and TRBJ2-1; possibly TRBD1 for D (6 bases). Germline V CDR1 and CDR2: WSHSY, SAAADI. This CDR3 is built from 13 residues. V lost 2 bases and J lost 7, with 9 bases in between. CDR3 bases: TGCGCCAGCAGTGAGACAGGGTGGAATGAGCAGTTCTTC. It encodes CASSETGWNEQFF.